This T cell receptor beta chain was captured in a study of a mutant IDH1 vaccine in newly diagnosed glioma. Repertoires were generated with immunoSEQ multiplex PCR, while TCRdb's copy carries only in-frame clones and drops some. The table records approximately 54,000 clones, 65% to 85% of them present only once. Sample time point: baseline, week 1 (first vaccination visit). Indicated treatment: pre-vaccination baseline after standard-of-care therapy. This specimen was PBMCs, taken from a glioma patient treated with radiotherapy, temozolomide or both. The origin of this receptor is a man aged 18 to 29 with glioma.

The CDR3 coding sequence is TGTGCCAGCAGCGTACTCCAGGGGAGCACCGGGGAGCTGTTTTTT. Its translation: CASSVLQGSTGELFF. The chain combines TRBV9 with TRBJ2-2; TRBD1 might be the D (6 bases). Trimming took off 1 base at V and 4 bases at J, with 11 bases between the two ends. The CDR3 length is 15 residues. Per the germline V gene, CDR1 is SGDLS and CDR2 is YYNGEE. Full variable domain (outside the CDR3, taken from reference TRBV9 and TRBJ2-2): DSGVTQTPKHLITATGQRVTLRCSPRSGDLSVYWYQQSLDQGLQFLIQYYNGEERAKGNILERFSAQQFPDLHSELNLSSLELGDSALYFCASSVLQGSTGELFFGEGSRLTVL.